This is a list of T cell receptor beta chains from one sample in a study of control samples from healthy donors and cancer patients. Measured with immunoSEQ multiplex PCR; TCRdb has only the in-frame clones, and not every one. The repertoire includes about 83,000 clones, 91% of them detected once, and approximately 14% sits in the top ten. Specimen: blood. These receptors came from a man younger than 40 in good health. CDR3s include the opening cysteine and the closing phenylalanine or tryptophan. D genes are given only for firm matches. Clone sizes are given selectively: once, few, many, or a class where the clone is expanded.

clone_size d_call j_call v_call cdr3_aa cdr3_nt
. . TRBJ1-4 TRBV19 CASSIGRTTNEKLFF TGTGCCAGTAGTATAGGACGGACAACTAATGAAAAACTGTTTTTT
. TRBD1 TRBJ1-5 TRBV5-6 CASSLGTGINQPQHF TGTGCCAGCAGCTTGGGGACAGGGATCAATCAGCCCCAGCATTTT
. . TRBJ1-2 TRBV6-2/TRBV6-3 CASSFPGYRPSNYGYTF TGTGCCAGCAGTTTTCCGGGGTACCGGCCCTCTAACTATGGCTACACCTTC
. . TRBJ1-1 TRBV7-2 CASSLRGQGGDTEAFF TGTGCCAGCAGCTTGAGAGGGCAGGGAGGGGACACTGAAGCTTTCTTT
few . TRBJ1-3 TRBV11-2 CASSFTRHPFGGNTIYF TGTGCCAGCAGCTTTACTAGGCACCCCTTCGGGGGAAACACCATATATTTT
. . TRBJ2-7 TRBV27 CASSWRAEYEQYF TGTGCCAGCAGTTGGAGGGCCGAGTACGAGCAGTACTTC
. . TRBJ1-2 TRBV25-1 CASEGGGYTF TGTGCCAGCGAGGGAGGAGGCTACACCTTC
. . TRBJ1-5 TRBV21-1 CASIHRGVGGDQPQHF TGTGCCAGCATCCACCGAGGAGTCGGTGGAGATCAGCCCCAGCATTTT
. . TRBJ1-2 TRBV4-2 CASSRQDYRENYGYTF TGTGCCAGCAGCCGACAAGACTATAGGGAAAACTATGGCTACACCTTC
. TRBD2 TRBJ2-1 TRBV9 CASSVGGGGSYNEQFF TGTGCCAGCAGCGTAGGCGGGGGAGGTTCCTACAATGAGCAGTTCTTC
once TRBD2 TRBJ2-1 TRBV4-1 CASSQPGTSGVFSYNEQFF TGCGCCAGCAGCCAGCCCGGGACTAGCGGGGTCTTCTCCTACAATGAGCAGTTCTTC
. TRBD2 TRBJ2-3 TRBV6-5 CASTRDYGTDTQYF TGTGCCAGTACCCGGGACTATGGCACAGATACGCAGTATTTT
. TRBD2 TRBJ2-3 TRBV15 CATSARHSGNPGADTQYF TGTGCCACCAGCGCTCGCCATAGCGGGAACCCCGGCGCAGATACGCAGTATTTT
. . TRBJ1-1 TRBV7-2 CASSLVRANTEAFF TGTGCCAGCAGCTTAGTGAGAGCGAACACTGAAGCTTTCTTT
. TRBD1 TRBJ1-6 TRBV6-6 CATGQGSFSPLHF TGTGCCACCGGACAGGGCTCGTTCTCACCCCTCCACTTT
. . TRBJ1-2 TRBV18 CASSPNRDAGRLGYTF TGTGCCAGCTCACCAAACCGGGACGCAGGTCGGCTTGGCTACACCTTC
. . TRBJ2-7 TRBV2 CAASRQGFSYEQYF TGTGCCGCCTCCCGTCAGGGATTCTCCTACGAGCAGTACTTC
once TRBD1 TRBJ2-7 TRBV27 CASSLGTGSSYEQYF TGTGCCAGCAGTCTAGGGACAGGGAGCTCCTACGAGCAGTACTTC
. . TRBJ2-1 TRBV5-1 CASSLVFSSYNEQFF TGCGCCAGCAGCTTAGTCTTTAGCTCCTACAATGAGCAGTTCTTC
. . TRBJ1-1 TRBV25-1 CASTPGDIDTEAFF TGTGCCAGCACCCCTGGGGACATTGACACTGAAGCTTTCTTT
. TRBD1 TRBJ1-1 TRBV29-1 CSVLQGGTEAFF TGCAGCGTGCTACAGGGGGGAACTGAAGCTTTCTTT
. . TRBJ1-5 TRBV5-1 CASSLTPANQPQHF TGCGCCAGCAGCCTGACGCCAGCTAATCAGCCCCAGCATTTT
. . TRBJ2-7 TRBV25-1 CASRGDGIGEQYF TGTGCCAGCAGGGGGGACGGGATCGGCGAGCAGTACTTC
once TRBD1 TRBJ2-7 TRBV2 CASAPTGTGGHEQYF TGTGCCAGTGCACCGACCGGGACAGGGGGGCACGAGCAGTACTTC
. . TRBJ1-5 TRBV12-5 CASGLDNQPQHF TGTGCTAGTGGTTTGGACAATCAGCCCCAGCATTTT
. . TRBJ2-7 TRBV9 CASSVAPKDEQYF TGTGCCAGCAGCGTAGCACCCAAGGACGAGCAGTACTTC
. TRBD1 TRBJ1-1 TRBV4-3 CASSLEGQTEAFF TGCGCCAGCAGCCTTGAGGGACAGACTGAAGCTTTCTTT
once TRBD1 TRBJ2-3 TRBV6-4 CASSGTGNTDTQYF TGTGCCAGCAGTGGGACAGGGAACACAGATACGCAGTATTTT
. . TRBJ1-2 TRBV12-3/TRBV12-4 CASSSGGNYGYTF TGTGCCAGCAGTTCGGGGGGAAACTATGGCTACACCTTC
. . TRBJ2-1 TRBV12-3/TRBV12-4 CASTPDSPNEQFF TGTGCCAGCACTCCCGACAGTCCCAATGAGCAGTTCTTC
few . TRBJ2-7 TRBV5-4 CASSTGGYEQYF TGTGCCAGCAGTACTGGGGGATACGAGCAGTACTTC
once . TRBJ2-3 TRBV28 CASSSAYTDRTDTQYF TGTGCCAGCAGTTCCGCCTACACAGATCGCACAGATACGCAGTATTTT
. . TRBJ1-3 TRBV21-1 CASSVPGQVLSGNTIYF TGTGCCAGCAGCGTACCGGGACAGGTCCTCTCTGGAAACACCATATATTTT
once . TRBJ2-7 TRBV27 CATRWGPYEQYF TGTGCCACCCGCTGGGGGCCCTACGAGCAGTACTTC
. . TRBJ2-7 TRBV19 CASTAGYGSYEQYF TGTGCCAGCACCGCAGGGTACGGTTCCTACGAGCAGTACTTC
. TRBD2 TRBJ2-7 TRBV10-1 CASTNGRSSYEQYF TGCGCCAGCACCAACGGGAGGTCAAGCTACGAGCAGTACTTC